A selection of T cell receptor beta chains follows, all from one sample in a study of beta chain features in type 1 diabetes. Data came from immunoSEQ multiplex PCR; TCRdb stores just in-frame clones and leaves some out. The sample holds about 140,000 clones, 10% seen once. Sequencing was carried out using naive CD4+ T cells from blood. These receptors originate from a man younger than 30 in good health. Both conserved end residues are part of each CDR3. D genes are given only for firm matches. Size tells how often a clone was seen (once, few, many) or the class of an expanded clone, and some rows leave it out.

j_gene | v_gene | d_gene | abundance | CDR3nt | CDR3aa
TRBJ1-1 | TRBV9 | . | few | TGTGCCAGCAGCGTCTCAGGGGTCACTGAAGCTTTCTTT | CASSVSGVTEAFF
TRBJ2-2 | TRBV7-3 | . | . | TGTGCCAGCAGCTTCGAGACAGGGAGGAGGACCGGGGAGCTGTTTTTT | CASSFETGRRTGELFF
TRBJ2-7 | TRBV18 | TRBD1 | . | TGTGCCAGCTCAATACTGGGACAGGGACCCTACGAGCAGTACTTC | CASSILGQGPYEQYF
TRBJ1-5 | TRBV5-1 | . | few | TGCGCCAGCAGCTTTGACTTGAGACCGAATCAGCCCCAGCATTTT | CASSFDLRPNQPQHF
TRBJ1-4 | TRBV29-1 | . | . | TGCAGCGCTCGACCGGGAGGTAATGAAAAACTGTTTTTT | CSARPGGNEKLFF
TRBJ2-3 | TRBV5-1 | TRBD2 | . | TGCGCCAGCAGCTTGGCGTTGCGGGGGAACACAGATACGCAGTATTTT | CASSLALRGNTDTQYF
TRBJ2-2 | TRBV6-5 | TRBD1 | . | TGTGCCAGCAGTCCGGGGACAGTTTACACCGGGGAGCTGTTTTTT | CASSPGTVYTGELFF
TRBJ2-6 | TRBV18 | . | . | TGTGCCAGCTCACCTTACGAGGGCTCTGGGGCCAACGTCCTGACTTTC | CASSPYEGSGANVLTF
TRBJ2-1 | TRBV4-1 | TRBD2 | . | TGCGCCAGCAGCCAAGATTGGGCTAGCGGGGGGAACAATGAGCAGTTCTTC | CASSQDWASGGNNEQFF
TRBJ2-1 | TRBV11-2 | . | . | TGTGCCAGCAGCTTAGGACAACTCTTTGGCAATGAGCAGTTCTTC | CASSLGQLFGNEQFF
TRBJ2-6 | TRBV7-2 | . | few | TGTGCCAGCAGCTCTAGCTGGGCTGGGGCCAACGTCCTGACTTTC | CASSSSWAGANVLTF
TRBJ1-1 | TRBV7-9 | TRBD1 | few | TGTGCCAGCAGCTTAGGGGACAGGAACACTGAAGCTTTCTTT | CASSLGDRNTEAFF
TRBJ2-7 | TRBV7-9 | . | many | TGTGCCAGCAGTTACCTCCGGGACAACTCCTACGAGCAGTACTTC | CASSYLRDNSYEQYF
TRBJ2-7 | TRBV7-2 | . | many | TGTGCCAGCAGTAACAGGTACTCCTACGAGCAGTACTTC | CASSNRYSYEQYF
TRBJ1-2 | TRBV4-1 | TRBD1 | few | TGCGCCAGCAGCTCGGCCGGGACAGGGTTTTACTATGGCTACACCTTC | CASSSAGTGFYYGYTF
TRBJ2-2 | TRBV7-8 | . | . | TGTGCCAGCAGCGCGTGGGGCTCCGGGGAGCTGTTTTTT | CASSAWGSGELFF
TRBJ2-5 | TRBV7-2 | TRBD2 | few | TGTGCCAGCAGCGGAGCCGGGACTAGCGGGGAGACCCAGTACTTC | CASSGAGTSGETQYF
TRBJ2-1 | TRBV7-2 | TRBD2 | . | TGTGCCAGCAGCTCCCGACTAGCGGGGGAGATTTACAATGAGCAGTTCTTC | CASSSRLAGEIYNEQFF
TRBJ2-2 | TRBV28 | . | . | TGTGCCAGCAGTTTCGTTGGGCCTCCCGGGGAGCTGTTTTTT | CASSFVGPPGELFF
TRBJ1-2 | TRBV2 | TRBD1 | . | TGTGCCAGCAGTCCACAGGGGGCGGATGGCTACACCTTC | CASSPQGADGYTF
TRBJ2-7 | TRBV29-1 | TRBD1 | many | TGCAGCGTAGGGACAGGATCGAACGAGCAGTACTTC | CSVGTGSNEQYF
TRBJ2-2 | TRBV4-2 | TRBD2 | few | TGTGCCAGCAGCCAAGGGTTAGCGGGGGGTACCGGGGAGCTGTTTTTT | CASSQGLAGGTGELFF
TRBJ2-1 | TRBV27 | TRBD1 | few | TGTGCCAGCAGTTCGACAGGGGGAGGTGAGCAGTTCTTC | CASSSTGGGEQFF
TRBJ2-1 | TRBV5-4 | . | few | TGTGCCAGCAGCCTAACTCCAAACTCCTACAATGAGCAGTTCTTC | CASSLTPNSYNEQFF
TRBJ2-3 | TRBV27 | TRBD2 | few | TGTGCCAGCAGTAACGTGGCGGGGGTGCACACAGATACGCAGTATTTT | CASSNVAGVHTDTQYF
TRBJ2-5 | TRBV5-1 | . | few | TGCGCCAGCAGCTTGACTAGCCCACAAGAGACCCAGTACTTC | CASSLTSPQETQYF
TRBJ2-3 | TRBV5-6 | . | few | TGTGCCAGCAGCCCCCCCGGGACAGATACGCAGTATTTT | CASSPPGTDTQYF
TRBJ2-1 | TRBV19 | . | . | TGTGCCAGTAGTATAGGGCGGGACAGCTCCTACAATGAGCAGTTCTTC | CASSIGRDSSYNEQFF
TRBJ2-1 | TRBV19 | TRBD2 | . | TGTGCCAGTAGTATCCAAGGGAGGGACCGCTACAATGAGCAGTTCTTC | CASSIQGRDRYNEQFF
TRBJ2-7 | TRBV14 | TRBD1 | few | TGTGCCAGCAGCCAGGACAGGGCACACTACGAGCAGTACTTC | CASSQDRAHYEQYF
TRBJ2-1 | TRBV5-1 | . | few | TGCGCCAGCAGCTTTCCTAGCGACGAGCAGTTCTTC | CASSFPSDEQFF
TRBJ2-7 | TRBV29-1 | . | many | TGCAGCGTGGAAGACAGGGAGGTCTACGAGCAGTACTTC | CSVEDREVYEQYF